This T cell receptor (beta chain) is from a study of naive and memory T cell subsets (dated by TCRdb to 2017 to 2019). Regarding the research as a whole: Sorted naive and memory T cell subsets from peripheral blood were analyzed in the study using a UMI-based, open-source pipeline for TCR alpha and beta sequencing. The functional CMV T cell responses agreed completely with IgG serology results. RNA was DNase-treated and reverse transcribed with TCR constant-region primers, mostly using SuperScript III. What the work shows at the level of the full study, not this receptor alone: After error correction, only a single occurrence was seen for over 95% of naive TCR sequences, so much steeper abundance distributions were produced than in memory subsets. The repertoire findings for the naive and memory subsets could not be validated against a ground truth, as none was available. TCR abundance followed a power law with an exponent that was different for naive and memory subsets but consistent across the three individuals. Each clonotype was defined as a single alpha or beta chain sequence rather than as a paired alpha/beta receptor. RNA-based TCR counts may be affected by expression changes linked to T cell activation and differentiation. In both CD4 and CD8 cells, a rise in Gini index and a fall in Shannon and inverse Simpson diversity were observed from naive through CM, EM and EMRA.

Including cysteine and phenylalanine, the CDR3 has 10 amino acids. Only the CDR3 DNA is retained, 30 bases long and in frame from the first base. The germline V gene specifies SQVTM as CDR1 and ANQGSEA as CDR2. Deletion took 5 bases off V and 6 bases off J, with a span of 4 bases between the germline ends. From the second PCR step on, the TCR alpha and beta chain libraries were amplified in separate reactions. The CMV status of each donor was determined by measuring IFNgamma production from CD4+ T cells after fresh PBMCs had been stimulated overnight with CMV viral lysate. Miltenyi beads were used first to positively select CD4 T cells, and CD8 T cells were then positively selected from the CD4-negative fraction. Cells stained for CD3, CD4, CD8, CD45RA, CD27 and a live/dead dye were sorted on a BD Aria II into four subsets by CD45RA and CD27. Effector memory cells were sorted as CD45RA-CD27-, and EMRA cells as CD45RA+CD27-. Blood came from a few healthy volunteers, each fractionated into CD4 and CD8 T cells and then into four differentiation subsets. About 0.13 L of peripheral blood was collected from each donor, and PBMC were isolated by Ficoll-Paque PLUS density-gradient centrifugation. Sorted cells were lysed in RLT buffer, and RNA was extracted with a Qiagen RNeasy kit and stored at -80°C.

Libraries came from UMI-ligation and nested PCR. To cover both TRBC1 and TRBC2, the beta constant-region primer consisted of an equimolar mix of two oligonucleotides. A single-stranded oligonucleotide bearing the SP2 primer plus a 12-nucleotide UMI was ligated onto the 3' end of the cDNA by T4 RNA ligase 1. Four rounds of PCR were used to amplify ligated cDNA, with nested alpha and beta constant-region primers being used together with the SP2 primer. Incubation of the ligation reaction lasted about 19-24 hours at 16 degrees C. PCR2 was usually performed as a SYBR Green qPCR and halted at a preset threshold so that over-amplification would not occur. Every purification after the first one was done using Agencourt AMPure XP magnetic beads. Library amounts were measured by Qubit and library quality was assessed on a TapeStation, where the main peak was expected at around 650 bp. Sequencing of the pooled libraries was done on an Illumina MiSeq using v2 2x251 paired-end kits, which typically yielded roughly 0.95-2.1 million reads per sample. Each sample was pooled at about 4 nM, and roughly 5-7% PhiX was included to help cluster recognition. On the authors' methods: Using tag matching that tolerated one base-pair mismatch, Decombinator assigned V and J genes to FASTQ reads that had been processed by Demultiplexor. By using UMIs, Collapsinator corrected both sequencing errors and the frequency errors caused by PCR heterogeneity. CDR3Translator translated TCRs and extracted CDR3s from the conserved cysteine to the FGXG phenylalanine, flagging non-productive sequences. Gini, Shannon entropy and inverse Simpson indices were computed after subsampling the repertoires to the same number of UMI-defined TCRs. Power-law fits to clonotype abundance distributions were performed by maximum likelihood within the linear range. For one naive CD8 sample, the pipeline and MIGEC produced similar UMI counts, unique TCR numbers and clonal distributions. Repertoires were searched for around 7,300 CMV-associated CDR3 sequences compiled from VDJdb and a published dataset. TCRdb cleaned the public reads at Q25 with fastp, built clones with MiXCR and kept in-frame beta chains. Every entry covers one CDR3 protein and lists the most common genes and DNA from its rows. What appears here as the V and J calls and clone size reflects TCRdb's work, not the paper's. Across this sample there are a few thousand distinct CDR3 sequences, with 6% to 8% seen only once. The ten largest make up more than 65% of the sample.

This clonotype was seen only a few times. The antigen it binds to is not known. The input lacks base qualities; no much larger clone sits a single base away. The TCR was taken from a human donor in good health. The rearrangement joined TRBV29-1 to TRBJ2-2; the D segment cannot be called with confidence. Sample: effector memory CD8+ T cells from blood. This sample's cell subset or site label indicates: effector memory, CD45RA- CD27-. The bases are TGCAGCGTTAGGTCCGGGGAGCTGTTTTTT. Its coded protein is CSVRSGELFF.